Each of the 21 T cell receptor beta chains below was sequenced from the same sample in a study of T cells after yellow fever vaccination (dated by TCRdb to about 2019). The sample's treatment or condition label, decoded: live attenuated yellow fever vaccine strain. Library prep was done by 5' RACE. The sequencer listed for this sample is Illumina HiSeq 2500. Starting from the raw public reads, TCRdb applied fastp trimming at Q25, assembled clones with MiXCR and retained in-frame beta chains. Every CDR3 protein is listed once, alongside the most common genes and DNA of its rows. The table for this sample lists 500,000 to 650,000 distinct CDR3 sequences; about 15% of them were counted only once. 15% to 20% of the sample is taken by the ten largest. The sequenced sample was PBMCs, obtained around 5 days after the first yellow fever vaccination. These receptors originate from a man aged 18 to 35 who received the YFV17D yellow fever vaccine.

The table lists this clonotype with a few counts. The chain joins TRBV12-3 or TRBV12-4 to TRBJ2-7; no reliable D call. V lost 1 base to trimming and J lost 8 bases, with 12 bases between them. CDR3 length: 13 residues. CDR3 nucleotide sequence: TGTGCCAGCAGTTTAGTACCTGGGATGCAGCAGTACTTC. The encoded protein is CASSLVPGMQQYF.

This clonotype was counted a few times. The genes are TRBV12-3 or TRBV12-4 and TRBJ1-2; unclear D gene. Trimming cost V 5 bases and J 13 bases, with 17 bases left between them. The CDR3 length is 12 residues. CDR3 amino acids: CASSPWTVPCTF. DNA of the CDR3: TGTGCCAGCAGTCCCTGGACGGTTCCCTGCACCTTC.

This chain joins TRBV10-2 and TRBJ2-7, with 7 bases fitting TRBD2. This CDR3 has 14 residues. Germline trimming cut 3 bases from V and 2 bases from J; bases unmatched to any gene: 4. CDR1 is WSHSY and CDR2 is SAAADI in the germline V gene. The CDR3 reads CASSEGRGAYEQYF. The CDR3 nucleotides are TGCGCCAGCAGTGAAGGACGGGGGGCCTACGAGCAGTACTTC.

The CDR3 DNA reads TGCAGTGCTAGAGATCCACCGGGCACCGGGGAGCTGTTTTTT. Translation: CSARDPPGTGELFF. The chain employs TRBV20-1 and TRBJ2-2; D gene unclear. The CDR3 contains 14 residues. Germline lookup yields CDR1 DFQATT and CDR2 SNEGSKA (reference sequence). Trimming stripped 0 bases from V and 4 bases from J, with 9 bases between.

The CDR3 bases are TGTGCCAGCAGTCGAAATGAGCGGGGGGGCCGGGAGACCCAGTACTTC. It encodes CASSRNERGGRETQYF. The V gene is TRBV6-1, the J gene TRBJ2-5; 10 bases align to TRBD2. The ends lost 5 bases at V and 5 bases at J; junction bases unmatched: 11. This CDR3 spans 16 amino acids. Germline V CDR1 and CDR2: MNHNS, SASEGT.

The rearrangement links TRBV18 to TRBJ2-1; 13 nucleotides agree with TRBD2. Germline V CDR1 and CDR2: KGHSH, LQKENI. V lost 6 bases, J lost 5 bases, and 10 bases stayed unmatched. The CDR3 loop spans 17 amino acids. CDR3 in DNA: TGTGCCAGCTCCCGGACTAGCGGGGGAGCCCGCGACAATGAGCAGTTCTTC. Its protein product is CASSRTSGGARDNEQFF.

This chain links TRBV7-9 with TRBJ1-2, with D hard to call. This CDR3 has 16 residues. CDR1 is SEHNR and CDR2 is FQNEAQ in the germline V gene (reference sequence). The V end lost 4 bases, the J end lost 0 bases, and 15 bases lay between the germline ends. For the CDR3, the DNA is TGTGCCAGCAGCTCCCTACCCCACAGTTCTAACTATGGCTACACCTTC. Translated, it gives CASSSLPHSSNYGYTF.

This clonotype showed up just a few times. The chain joins TRBV5-6 to TRBJ1-2; no definite D call. CDR1 is SGHDT, CDR2 YYEEEE, per germline. Trimming took off 2 bases at V and 1 base at J, with 6 bases between the two ends. This CDR3 has 13 amino acids. The CDR3 DNA reads as TGTGCCAGCAGCTTTGACTATAACTATGGCTACACCTTC. As protein: CASSFDYNYGYTF.

This clonotype was seen only a few times. The chain carries TRBV10-3 and TRBJ2-3; 9 positions agree with TRBD2. The J segment lost 3 bases and the V segment lost 4 bases, leaving 8 bases of the junction unmatched. The CDR3 is made up of 16 amino acids. Germline V gene lookup returns CDR1 ENHRY and CDR2 SYGVKD. The CDR3 sequence: CAISGLAGMGTDTQYF. The CDR3 DNA reads TGTGCCATCAGTGGGCTAGCGGGAATGGGGACAGATACGCAGTATTTT.

This clonotype was detected only a few times. This chain links TRBV5-1 with TRBJ1-3; D call uncertain. Trimming cost V 2 bases and J 0 bases, with 6 bases left between them. Germline values: CDR1 SGHRS, CDR2 YFSETQ. The CDR3 runs to 14 residues. CDR3 nucleotide sequence: TGCGCCAGCAGCTTTTGGGGCTCTGGAAACACCATATATTTT. Residues: CASSFWGSGNTIYF.

This chain joins TRBV19 and TRBJ2-5, with 9 bases aligning to TRBD1. J gave up 5 bases and V 5 bases, and 6 bases lay outside the gene matches. Germline CDR1 is LNHDA and CDR2 is SQIVND (reference sequence). This CDR3 has 14 residues. CDR3 sequence: CASSVGTGSETQYF. The CDR3 coding sequence is TGTGCCAGTAGTGTCGGGACAGGGAGTGAGACCCAGTACTTC.

This sequence joins TRBV4-3 and TRBJ2-1; D not certain. The V gene's germline CDR1 is LGHNA and CDR2 YSLEER. CDR3 length: 15 residues. Trimming left V 0 bases short and J 8 bases short, with 14 bases between. CDR3 nucleotides: TGCGCCAGCAGCCAAGATTCCCTCTTTAGGGATGAGCAGTTCTTC. This sequence encodes CASSQDSLFRDEQFF.

The chain recombines TRBV7-2 with TRBJ2-7; 8 nucleotides match TRBD2. Germline trimming cut 1 base from V and 2 bases from J; bases unmatched to any gene: 4. The length of the CDR3 is 15 residues. Germline V gene data show CDR1 as SGHTA and CDR2 as FQGNSA. CDR3: CASSLDGGGTYEQYV. As DNA, the CDR3 is TGTGCCAGCAGCTTAGACGGGGGGGGAACCTACGAGCAGTACGTC.

The rearrangement uses TRBV19 and TRBJ2-2; possibly TRBD1 for D (5 bases). V lost 7 bases, J lost 4 bases, and 16 bases lay in between. The length of the CDR3 is 15 residues. In germline, CDR1 is LNHDA, CDR2 SQIVND (reference sequence). CDR3 DNA sequence: TGTGCCAGTACGGTTCAGGGCACAAGCACCGGGGAGCTGTTTTTT. It yields the protein CASTVQGTSTGELFF.

This clonotype was recorded at least ten times. The rearrangement uses TRBV5-1 and TRBJ2-2, with D hard to call. CDR1 is SGHRS, CDR2 YFSETQ, per germline. V dropped 0 bases and J dropped 3 bases, with 6 bases sitting between them. The CDR3 totals 14 residues. For the CDR3, the DNA is TGCGCCAGCAGCTTGGTTCGGGACACCGGGGAGCTGTTTTTT. Translated: CASSLVRDTGELFF.

This clonotype has just a few counts. The chain is built from TRBV20-1 and TRBJ1-5, with D possibly being TRBD1 (5 bases). V was cut by 7 bases and J by 4 bases, with 14 bases left in between. The length of the CDR3 is 13 residues. Looked up from germline, CDR1 is DFQATT and CDR2 is SNEGSKA (reference sequence). The CDR3 nucleotides read TGCAGTGGCGGTGCAGGGAAAAATCAGCCCCAGCATTTT. Protein product: CSGGAGKNQPQHF.

This chain uses TRBV19 with TRBJ1-5; maybe TRBD1 (5 bases). Germline assignment: CDR1 LNHDA and CDR2 SQIVND (reference sequence). With 3 bases removed from V and 2 bases from J, the gap between germline ends came to 11 bases. The CDR3 is 15 amino acids. Here the CDR3 reads CASSMEGLGNQPQHF. The CDR3 DNA reads TGTGCCAGTAGTATGGAGGGGCTGGGCAATCAGCCCCAGCATTTT.

This clonotype was counted at least ten times. Here the CDR3 DNA reads TGCGCCAGCAGCTGGACAGGGGGAAACATTCAGTACTTC. Translating it yields CASSWTGGNIQYF. This sequence joins TRBV5-1 and TRBJ2-4; TRBD1 matches 10 bases. The CDR3 is made up of 13 amino acids. CDR1 is SGHRS and CDR2 is YFSETQ in the germline V gene. Germline trimming cut 3 bases from V and 6 bases from J; bases unmatched to any gene: 0.

This clonotype was observed at least ten times. This sequence joins TRBV2 and TRBJ1-1; D uncertain. Germline V gene data show CDR1 as SNHLY and CDR2 as FYNNEI. V lost 7 bases and J lost 1, with 13 bases in between. This CDR3 is 14 amino acids long. CDR3 nucleotide sequence: TGTGCCAGCAACCCCGGTCAGCAGAACACTGAAGCTTTCTTT. This translates into CASNPGQQNTEAFF. Based on the CDR3 plus reference TRBV2 and TRBJ1-1, the full variable domain is EPEVTQTPSHQVTQMGQEVILRCVPISNHLYFYWYRQILGQKVEFLVSFYNNEISEKSEIFDDQFSVERPDGSNFTLKIRSTKLEDSAMYFCASNPGQQNTEAFFGQGTRLTVV.

The chain employs TRBV15 and TRBJ2-3; 8 nucleotides match TRBD1. The V gene end was trimmed by 0 bases and the J gene end by 2 bases; junction bases not matched to a gene: 4. CDR3 length: 16 amino acids. Germline loops: CDR1 LNHNV, CDR2 YYDKDF (reference sequence). The CDR3 DNA follows: TGTGCCACCAGCAGAGACCGACAGGGGATCACAGATACGCAGTATTTT. It is translated as CATSRDRQGITDTQYF.

The chain combines TRBV12-5 with TRBJ2-2, with 10 positions matching TRBD2. J lost 7 bases, V lost 7 bases, and 9 bases had no gene match. Germline V gives CDR1 LGHNT, CDR2 FRNRAP. CDR3 size: 15 residues. CDR3 sequence (DNA): TGTGCTAGTGACTCGAGCGGGGGGGCCGTCGGGGAGCTGTTTTTT. Amino acids: CASDSSGGAVGELFF.